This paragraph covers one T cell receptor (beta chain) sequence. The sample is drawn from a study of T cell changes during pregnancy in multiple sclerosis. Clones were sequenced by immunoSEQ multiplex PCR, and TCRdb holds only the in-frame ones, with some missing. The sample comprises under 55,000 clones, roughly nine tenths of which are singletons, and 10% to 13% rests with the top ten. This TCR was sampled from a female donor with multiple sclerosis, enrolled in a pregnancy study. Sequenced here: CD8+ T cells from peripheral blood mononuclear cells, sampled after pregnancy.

The CDR3 sequence: CASKEFNYNSPLHF. Written as DNA, the CDR3 is TGTGCCAGCAAGGAGTTCAACTATAATTCACCCCTCCACTTT. The chain combines TRBV27 with TRBJ1-6; no firm D call. Germline V lookup: CDR1 MNHEY, CDR2 SMNVEV (reference sequence). There are 14 residues in the CDR3. V lost 7 bases to trimming and J lost 3 bases, with 10 bases between them.